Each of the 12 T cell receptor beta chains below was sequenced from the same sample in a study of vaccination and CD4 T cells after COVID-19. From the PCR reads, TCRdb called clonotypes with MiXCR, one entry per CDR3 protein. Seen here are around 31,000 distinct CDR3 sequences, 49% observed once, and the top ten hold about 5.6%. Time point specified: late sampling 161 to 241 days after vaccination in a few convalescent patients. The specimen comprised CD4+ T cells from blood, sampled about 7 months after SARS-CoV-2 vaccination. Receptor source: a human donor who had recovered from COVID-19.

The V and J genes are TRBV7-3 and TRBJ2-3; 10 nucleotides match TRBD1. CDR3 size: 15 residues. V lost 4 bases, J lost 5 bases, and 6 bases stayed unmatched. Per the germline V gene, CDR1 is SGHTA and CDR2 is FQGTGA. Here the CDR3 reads CASSSTGGWGDTQYF. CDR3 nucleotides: TGTGCCAGCAGCTCGACAGGGGGCTGGGGAGATACGCAGTATTTT.

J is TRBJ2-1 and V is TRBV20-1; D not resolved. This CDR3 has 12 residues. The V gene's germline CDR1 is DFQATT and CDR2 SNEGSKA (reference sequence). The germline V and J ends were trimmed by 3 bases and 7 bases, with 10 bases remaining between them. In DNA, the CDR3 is TGCAGTGCTAGCCCTTTAGGTAATGAGCAGTTCTTC. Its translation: CSASPLGNEQFF.

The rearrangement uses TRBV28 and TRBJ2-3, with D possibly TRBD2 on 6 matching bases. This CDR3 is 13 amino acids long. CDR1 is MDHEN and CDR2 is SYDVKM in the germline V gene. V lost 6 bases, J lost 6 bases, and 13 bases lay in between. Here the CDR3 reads CASRGGGADTQYF. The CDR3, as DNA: TGTGCCAGCAGAGGAGGAGGGGCCGATACGCAGTATTTT.

The CDR3 here is CASSDQGVNTEAFF. CDR3 sequence (DNA): TGTGCCAGCAGCGACCAGGGGGTCAACACTGAAGCTTTCTTT. The chain links TRBV21-1 to TRBJ1-1; no DNA check was done on the table's D call, TRBD1. TRBV21-1 is a documented pseudogene. The CDR3 has 14 amino acids.

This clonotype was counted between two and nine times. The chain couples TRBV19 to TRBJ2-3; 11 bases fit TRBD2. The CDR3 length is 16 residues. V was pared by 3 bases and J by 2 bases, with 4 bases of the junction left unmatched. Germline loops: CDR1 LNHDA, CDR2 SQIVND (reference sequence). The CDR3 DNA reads TGTGCCAGTAGTATGGGGACTAGCGGATACACAGATACGCAGTATTTT. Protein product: CASSMGTSGYTDTQYF.

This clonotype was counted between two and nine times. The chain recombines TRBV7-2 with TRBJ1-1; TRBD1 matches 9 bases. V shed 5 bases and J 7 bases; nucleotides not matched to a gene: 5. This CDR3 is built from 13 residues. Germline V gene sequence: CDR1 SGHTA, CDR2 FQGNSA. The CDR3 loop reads CASSETGGIEAFF. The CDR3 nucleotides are TGTGCCAGCAGCGAGACAGGGGGGATTGAAGCTTTCTTT.

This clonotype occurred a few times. The CDR3 loop reads CASITPESSQETQYF. The CDR3 DNA reads TGTGCCAGCATTACCCCCGAGAGTTCACAAGAGACCCAGTACTTC. This chain joins TRBV6-2 or TRBV6-3 and TRBJ2-5; D not certain. The CDR3 has 15 amino acids. V was pared by 7 bases and J by 2 bases, with 17 bases between. Germline V gives CDR1 MNHEY, CDR2 SVGEGT.

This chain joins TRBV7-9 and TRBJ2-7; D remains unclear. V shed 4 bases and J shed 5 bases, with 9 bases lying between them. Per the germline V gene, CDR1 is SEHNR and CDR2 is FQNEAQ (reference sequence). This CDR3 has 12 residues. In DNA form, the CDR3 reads TGTGCCAGCAGCTCGGACCCCCACGAGCAGTACTTC. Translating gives CASSSDPHEQYF.

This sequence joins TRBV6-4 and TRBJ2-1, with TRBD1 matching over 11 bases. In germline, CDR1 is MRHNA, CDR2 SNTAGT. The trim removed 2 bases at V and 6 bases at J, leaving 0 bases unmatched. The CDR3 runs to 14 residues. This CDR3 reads CASSDGTGGNEQFF. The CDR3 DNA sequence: TGTGCCAGCAGTGACGGGACAGGGGGCAATGAGCAGTTCTTC.

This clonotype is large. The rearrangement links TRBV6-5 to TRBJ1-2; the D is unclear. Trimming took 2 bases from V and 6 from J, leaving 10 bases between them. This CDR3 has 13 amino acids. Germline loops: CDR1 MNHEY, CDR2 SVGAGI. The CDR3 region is CASSYNWVDGYTF. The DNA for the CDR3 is TGTGCCAGCAGTTACAATTGGGTGGATGGCTACACCTTC.

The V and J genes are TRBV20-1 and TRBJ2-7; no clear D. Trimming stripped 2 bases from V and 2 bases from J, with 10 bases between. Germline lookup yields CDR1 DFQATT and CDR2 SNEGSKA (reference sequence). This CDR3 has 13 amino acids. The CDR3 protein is CSARRRQTYEQYF. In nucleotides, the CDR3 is TGCAGTGCTAGACGACGGCAGACCTACGAGCAGTACTTC.

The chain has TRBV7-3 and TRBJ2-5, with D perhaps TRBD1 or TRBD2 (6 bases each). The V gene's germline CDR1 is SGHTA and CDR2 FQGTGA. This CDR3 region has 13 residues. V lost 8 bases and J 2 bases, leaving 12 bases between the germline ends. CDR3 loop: CASARGQQETQYF. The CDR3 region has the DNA TGTGCCAGCGCTCGGGGGCAACAAGAGACCCAGTACTTC.